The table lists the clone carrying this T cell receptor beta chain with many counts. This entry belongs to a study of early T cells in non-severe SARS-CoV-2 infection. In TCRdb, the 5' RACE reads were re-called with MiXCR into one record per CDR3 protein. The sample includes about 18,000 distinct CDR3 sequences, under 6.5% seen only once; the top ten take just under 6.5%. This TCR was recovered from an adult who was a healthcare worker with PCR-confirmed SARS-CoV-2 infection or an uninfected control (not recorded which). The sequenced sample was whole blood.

The CDR3 loop is CASSQGPMGLEFYNEQFF. CDR3 DNA: TGCGCCAGCAGCCAAGGGCCTATGGGTCTAGAGTTCTACAATGAGCAGTTCTTC. The chain is built from TRBV4-1 and TRBJ2-1; D is uncertain. CDR1 and CDR2 from the germline V gene are MGHRA and YSYEKL. This CDR3 spans 18 amino acids. V was shortened by 1 base and J by 3 bases, with 19 bases between the two germline ends.